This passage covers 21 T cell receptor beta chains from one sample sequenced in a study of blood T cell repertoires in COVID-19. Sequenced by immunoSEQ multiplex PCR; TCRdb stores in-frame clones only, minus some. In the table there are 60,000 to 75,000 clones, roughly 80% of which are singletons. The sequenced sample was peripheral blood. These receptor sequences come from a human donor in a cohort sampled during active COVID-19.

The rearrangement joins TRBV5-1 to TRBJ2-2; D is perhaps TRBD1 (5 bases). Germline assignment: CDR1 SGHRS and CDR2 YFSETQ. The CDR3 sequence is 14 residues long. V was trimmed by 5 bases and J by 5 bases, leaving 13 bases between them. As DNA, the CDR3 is TGCGCCAGCAGGGACCCAGGGAAAACCGGGGAGCTGTTTTTT. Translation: CASRDPGKTGELFF. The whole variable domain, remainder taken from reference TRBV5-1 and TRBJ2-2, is KAGVTQTPRYLIKTRGQQVTLSCSPISGHRSVSWYQQTPGQGLQFLFEYFSETQRNKGNFPGRFSGRQFSNSRSEMNVSTLELGDSALYLCASRDPGKTGELFFGEGSRLTVL.

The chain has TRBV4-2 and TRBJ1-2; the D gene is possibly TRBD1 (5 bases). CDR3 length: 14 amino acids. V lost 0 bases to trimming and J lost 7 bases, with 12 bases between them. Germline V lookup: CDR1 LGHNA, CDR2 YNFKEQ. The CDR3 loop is CASSQEGGMAGYTF. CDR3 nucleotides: TGTGCCAGCAGCCAAGAGGGGGGAATGGCTGGCTACACCTTC.

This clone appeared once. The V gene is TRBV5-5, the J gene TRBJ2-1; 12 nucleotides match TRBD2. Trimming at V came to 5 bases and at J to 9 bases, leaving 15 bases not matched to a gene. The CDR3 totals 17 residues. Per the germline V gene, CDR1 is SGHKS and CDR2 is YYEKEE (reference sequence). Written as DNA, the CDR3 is TGTGCCAGCAGTTCACTCGGACTAGCGGGGTTAGGGGTTGAGCAGTTCTTC. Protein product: CASSSLGLAGLGVEQFF.

The CDR3, as DNA: TGTGCCAGCAGCTTCCGACTAGCGGGAGGTCCCGGGGAGCTGTTTTTT. It specifies CASSFRLAGGPGELFF. This rearrangement joins TRBV21-1 to TRBJ2-2; TRBD2, the table's D call, lacks a check against the DNA. TRBV21-1 constitutes a pseudogene. This CDR3 comprises 16 residues.

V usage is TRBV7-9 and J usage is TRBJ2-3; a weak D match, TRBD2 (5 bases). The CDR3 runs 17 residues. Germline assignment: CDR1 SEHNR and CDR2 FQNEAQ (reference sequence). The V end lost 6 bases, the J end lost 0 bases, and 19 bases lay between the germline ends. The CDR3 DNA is TGTGCCAGCAGTCCCTCCGGGATTAGACCTAGCACAGATACGCAGTATTTT. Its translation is CASSPSGIRPSTDTQYF.

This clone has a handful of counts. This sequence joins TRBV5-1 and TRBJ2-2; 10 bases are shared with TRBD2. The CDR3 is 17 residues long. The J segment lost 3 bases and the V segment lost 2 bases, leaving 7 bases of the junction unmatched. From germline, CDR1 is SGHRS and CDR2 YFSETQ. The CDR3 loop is CASSLPSGSMDTGELFF. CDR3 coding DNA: TGCGCCAGCAGCTTACCTAGCGGGAGTATGGACACCGGGGAGCTGTTTTTT.

This CDR3 reads CASSEGGRGNTEAFF. CDR3 nucleotides: TGTGCCAGCAGTGAAGGGGGCAGGGGGAACACTGAAGCTTTCTTT. The V and J genes are TRBV6-1 and TRBJ1-1, with a possible D match to TRBD1 (6 bases). This CDR3 comprises 15 residues. V gave up 1 base and J gave up 1 base, with 10 bases separating them. The germline V gene has CDR1 MNHNS and CDR2 SASEGT.

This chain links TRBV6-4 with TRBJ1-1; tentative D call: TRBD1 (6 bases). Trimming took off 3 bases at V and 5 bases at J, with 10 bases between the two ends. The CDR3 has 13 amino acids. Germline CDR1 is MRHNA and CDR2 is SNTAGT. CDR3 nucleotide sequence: TGTGCCAGCAGTGAGGGGGCCGGGACTGAAGCTTTCTTT. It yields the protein CASSEGAGTEAFF.

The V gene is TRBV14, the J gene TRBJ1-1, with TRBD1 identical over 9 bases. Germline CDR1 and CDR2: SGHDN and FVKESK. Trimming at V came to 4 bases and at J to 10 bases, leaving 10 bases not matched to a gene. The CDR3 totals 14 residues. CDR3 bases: TGTGCCAGCAGCCCGCTACGGGACAGGGTGGGAGCTTTCTTT. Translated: CASSPLRDRVGAFF.

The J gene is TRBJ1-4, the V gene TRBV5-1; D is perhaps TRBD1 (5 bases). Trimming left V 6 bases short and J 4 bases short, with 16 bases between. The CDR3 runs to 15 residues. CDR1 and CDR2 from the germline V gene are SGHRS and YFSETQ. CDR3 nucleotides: TGCGCCAGCACCGAAACGGGACTGGTTAATGAAAAACTGTTTTTT. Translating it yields CASTETGLVNEKLFF.

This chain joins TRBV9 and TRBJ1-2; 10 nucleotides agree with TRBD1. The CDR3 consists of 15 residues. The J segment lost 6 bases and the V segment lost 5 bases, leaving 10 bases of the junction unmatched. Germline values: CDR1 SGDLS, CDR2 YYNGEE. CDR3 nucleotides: TGTGCCAGCAGGCGCCTAGACAGGGGGCTAGATGGCTACACCTTC. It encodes CASRRLDRGLDGYTF.

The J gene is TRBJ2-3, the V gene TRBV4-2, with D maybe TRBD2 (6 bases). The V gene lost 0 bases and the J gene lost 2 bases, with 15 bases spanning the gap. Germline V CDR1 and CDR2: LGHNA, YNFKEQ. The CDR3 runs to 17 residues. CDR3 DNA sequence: TGTGCCAGCAGCCAAGAGGATAGCGGAACCCTCACAGATACGCAGTATTTT. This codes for CASSQEDSGTLTDTQYF.

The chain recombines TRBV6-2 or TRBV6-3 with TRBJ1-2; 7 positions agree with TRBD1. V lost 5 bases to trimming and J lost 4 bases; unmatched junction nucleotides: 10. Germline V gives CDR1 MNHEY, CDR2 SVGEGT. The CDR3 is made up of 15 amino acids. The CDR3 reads CASSKPGGQIYGYTF. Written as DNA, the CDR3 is TGTGCCAGCAGTAAACCAGGGGGGCAGATCTATGGCTACACCTTC.

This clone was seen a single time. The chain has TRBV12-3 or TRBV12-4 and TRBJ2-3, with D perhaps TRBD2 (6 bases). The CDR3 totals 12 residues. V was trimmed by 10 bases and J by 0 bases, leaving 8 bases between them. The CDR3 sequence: CATGTSTDTQYF. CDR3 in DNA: TGTGCCACGGGGACTAGCACAGATACGCAGTATTTT.

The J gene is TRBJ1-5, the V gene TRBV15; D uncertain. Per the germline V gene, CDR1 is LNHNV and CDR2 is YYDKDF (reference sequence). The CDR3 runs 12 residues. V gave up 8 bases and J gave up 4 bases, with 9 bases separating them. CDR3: CATGRGNQPQHF. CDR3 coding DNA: TGTGCCACCGGACGGGGTAATCAGCCCCAGCATTTT.

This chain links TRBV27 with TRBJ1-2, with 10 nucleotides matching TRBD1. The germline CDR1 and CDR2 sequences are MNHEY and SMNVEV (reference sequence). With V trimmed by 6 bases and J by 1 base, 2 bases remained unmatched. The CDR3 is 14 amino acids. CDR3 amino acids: CASRRTGGNYGYTF. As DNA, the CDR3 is TGTGCCAGCAGACGGACAGGGGGTAACTATGGCTACACCTTC.

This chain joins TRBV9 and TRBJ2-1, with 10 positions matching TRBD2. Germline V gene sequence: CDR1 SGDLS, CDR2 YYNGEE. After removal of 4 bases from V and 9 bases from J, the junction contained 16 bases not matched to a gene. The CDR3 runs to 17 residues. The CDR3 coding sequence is TGTGCCAGCAGCTCGCGCGGCCAGCGGGGGGGCCTTGGTGAGCAGTTCTTC. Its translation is CASSSRGQRGGLGEQFF. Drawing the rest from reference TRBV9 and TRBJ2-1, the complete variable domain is DSGVTQTPKHLITATGQRVTLRCSPRSGDLSVYWYQQSLDQGLQFLIQYYNGEERAKGNILERFSAQQFPDLHSELNLSSLELGDSALYFCASSSRGQRGGLGEQFFGPGTRLTVL.

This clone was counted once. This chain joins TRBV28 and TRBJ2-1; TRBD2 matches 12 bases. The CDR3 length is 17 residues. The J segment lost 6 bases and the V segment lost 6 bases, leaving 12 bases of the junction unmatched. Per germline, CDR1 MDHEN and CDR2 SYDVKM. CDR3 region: CASSSPEASGRANEQFF. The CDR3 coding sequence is TGTGCCAGCAGCTCCCCCGAGGCTAGCGGGAGGGCCAATGAGCAGTTCTTC.

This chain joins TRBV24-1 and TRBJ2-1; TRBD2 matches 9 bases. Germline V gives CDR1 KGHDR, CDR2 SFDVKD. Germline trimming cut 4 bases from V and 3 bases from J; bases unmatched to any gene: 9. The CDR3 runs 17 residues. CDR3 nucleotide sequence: TGTGCCACCAGTGACCCAACGGGGACTAGCCGCTACAATGAGCAGTTCTTC. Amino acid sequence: CATSDPTGTSRYNEQFF.

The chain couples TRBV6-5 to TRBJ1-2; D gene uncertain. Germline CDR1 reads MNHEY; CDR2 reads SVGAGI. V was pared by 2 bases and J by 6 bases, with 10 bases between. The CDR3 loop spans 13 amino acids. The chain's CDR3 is CASSYERGDGYTF. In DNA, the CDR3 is TGTGCCAGCAGTTACGAGCGAGGAGATGGCTACACCTTC.

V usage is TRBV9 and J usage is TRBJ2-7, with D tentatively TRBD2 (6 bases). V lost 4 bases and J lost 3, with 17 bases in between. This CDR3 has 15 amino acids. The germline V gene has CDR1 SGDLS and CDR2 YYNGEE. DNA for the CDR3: TGTGCCAGCAGCCCTCGCGGGGACCTGAACTACGAGCAGTACTTC. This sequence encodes CASSPRGDLNYEQYF.